These T cell receptor beta chains were read from a single sample in a study of blood T cell repertoires in COVID-19. Some clones are missing from TCRdb's copy, which holds only in-frame ones; the method was immunoSEQ multiplex PCR. The sample has some 150,000 clones; over 70% are singletons. Input material: PBMCs or T cells enriched from blood (not recorded which). These receptors were taken from a woman in her 50s in a cohort exposed to, infected with or recovered from COVID-19 (not recorded which). The CDR3 runs from the conserved cysteine through the conserved F or W. A D gene is named only where the DNA matches it firmly. A row's size may be missing; if present it is once, few, many or a size class.

V gene,D gene,clone size,J gene,CDR3 DNA,CDR3 protein
TRBV30,.,once,TRBJ2-4,TGTGCCTGGAGCCTGGGTGGACTAGCCAAAAACATTCAGTACTTC,CAWSLGGLAKNIQYF
TRBV28,TRBD1,.,TRBJ1-6,TGTGCCAGCAGTGCACAGGGGACTGTCTCTTCACCCCTCCACTTT,CASSAQGTVSSPLHF
TRBV19,.,.,TRBJ2-2,TGTGCCAGTAGTAAGCGCACCGGGGAGCTGTTTTTT,CASSKRTGELFF
TRBV4-1,TRBD2,.,TRBJ2-1,TGCGCCAGCAGCGAACTAGCGGGAGGCGGCAATGAGCAGTTCTTC,CASSELAGGGNEQFF
TRBV6-4,.,.,TRBJ1-2,TGTGCCAGCACCCCAGAGGCGGGGGCTCCCAGTGGCTACACCTTC,CASTPEAGAPSGYTF
TRBV7-8,.,.,TRBJ2-1,TGTGCCAGCAGCTTGGGACTTAATTACAATGAGCAGTTCTTC,CASSLGLNYNEQFF
TRBV5-4,TRBD2,.,TRBJ2-5,TGTGCCAGCAGCTTATTGGGGGGGGAAGAGACCCAGTACTTC,CASSLLGGEETQYF
TRBV19,TRBD1,.,TRBJ1-6,TGTGCCAGTAGTATAGGTGGGGACAGGGGGCGATCACCCCTCCACTTT,CASSIGGDRGRSPLHF
TRBV2,TRBD2,.,TRBJ2-2,TGTGCCAGCAGTGAACGTAGCGGGGACACCGGGGAGCTGTTTTTT,CASSERSGDTGELFF
TRBV19,.,few,TRBJ2-2,TGTGCCAGTAGTATAAGGGAGGAGACCGGGGAGCTGTTTTTT,CASSIREETGELFF
TRBV27,.,once,TRBJ2-2,TGTGCCAGCAGTTCTTTTAGTCCGAACACCGGGGAGCTGTTTTTT,CASSSFSPNTGELFF
TRBV6-5,.,.,TRBJ1-1,TGTGCCAGCACCAACGTTCAGGGGTGGACTGAAGCTTTCTTT,CASTNVQGWTEAFF
TRBV6-6,.,many,TRBJ1-5,TGTGCCAGCAGGGACCAGGGTGGCAATCAGCCCCAGCATTTT,CASRDQGGNQPQHF
TRBV21-1,.,.,TRBJ1-5,TGTGCCAGCAGCAAAGGGTATAGCCGCGGTCAGCCCCAGCATTTT,CASSKGYSRGQPQHF
TRBV6-5,.,.,TRBJ2-5,TGTGCCAGCGCCCCGGGGGTGGGGCAGACCGAGACCCAGTACTTC,CASAPGVGQTETQYF
TRBV28,TRBD1,.,TRBJ1-2,TGTGCCAGCAGTTCCCACAGGGGAAGTGTTCCTTCTAACTATGGCTACACCTTC,CASSSHRGSVPSNYGYTF
TRBV7-9,.,many,TRBJ1-2,TGTGCCAGCAGCTTACCCCAGGGTCCCGGCAATCGCTACACCTTC,CASSLPQGPGNRYTF